These T cell receptor beta chains were read from a single sample in a study of Ad26.COV2.S vaccination and SARS-CoV-2 variants. Repertoires were generated with immunoSEQ multiplex PCR, while TCRdb's copy carries only in-frame clones and drops some. The sample has around 300,000 clones, 70% to 90% seen once. The starting material was peripheral blood, obtained in a trial of Ad26.COV2.S vaccine versus placebo. The source is a person aged 18 to 59 who received the Ad26.COV2.S COVID-19 vaccine or a placebo. Both conserved end residues are part of each CDR3. Each record gives: CDR3 DNA, CDR3 protein, clone size, D gene, V gene, J gene. The D gene is left open where the match is weak. Not all rows give a size; the values are once, few, many and, for expanded clones, a class.

DNA: TGTGCCAGCAGCTTAGGTCCAGGGTATCAGCCCCAGCATTTT; CDR3: CASSLGPGYQPQHF; size: few; D: -; V: TRBV13; J: TRBJ1-5
DNA: TGTGCCAGCAGTGGGCAGATTACCATGAACACTGAAGCTTTCTTT; CDR3: CASSGQITMNTEAFF; size: once; D: -; V: TRBV2; J: TRBJ1-1
DNA: TGTGCCAGCAGTCGCGGGACAGGTGGCGAAAAACTGTTTTTT; CDR3: CASSRGTGGEKLFF; size: -; D: TRBD1; V: TRBV6-6; J: TRBJ1-4
DNA: TGTGCCAGCAGTGATAACGGGAACACTGAAGCTTTCTTT; CDR3: CASSDNGNTEAFF; size: -; D: -; V: TRBV25-1; J: TRBJ1-1
DNA: TGTGCCAGCAGTTACTCGATAATGCAGGGATCCTACGAGCAGTACTTC; CDR3: CASSYSIMQGSYEQYF; size: -; D: -; V: TRBV6-2/TRBV6-3; J: TRBJ2-7
DNA: TGTGCCAGCAGCTTGTCAGGGGCAGGCACAGATACGCAGTATTTT; CDR3: CASSLSGAGTDTQYF; size: -; D: -; V: TRBV7-2; J: TRBJ2-3
DNA: TGTGCCAGCAGCTTAGCAGGGAGAGTTGAAAAACTGTTTTTT; CDR3: CASSLAGRVEKLFF; size: -; D: -; V: TRBV7-9; J: TRBJ1-4
DNA: TGTGCCAGCAGTGACCCAAGCAGGGGTTCCTCCTACGAGCAGTACTTC; CDR3: CASSDPSRGSSYEQYF; size: few; D: -; V: TRBV25-1; J: TRBJ2-7
DNA: TGTGCCACCCTGATGAGCGGGGAGCTGTTTTTT; CDR3: CATLMSGELFF; size: -; D: -; V: TRBV24-1; J: TRBJ2-2
DNA: TGTGCCACCTCTGCATTCGGGGGGGGCGAGACCCAGTACTTC; CDR3: CATSAFGGGETQYF; size: -; D: TRBD2; V: TRBV24-1; J: TRBJ2-5
DNA: TGTGCCAGCAGCTTCGCGACTAGCGGCTCCTACGAGCAGTACTTC; CDR3: CASSFATSGSYEQYF; size: -; D: TRBD2; V: TRBV7-2; J: TRBJ2-7
DNA: TGTGCCATCGGCTCCGGGAGCTACGAGCAGTACTTC; CDR3: CAIGSGSYEQYF; size: -; D: -; V: TRBV10-3; J: TRBJ2-7
DNA: TGTGCCAGCAGTCAGGGTCAGCCCCAGCATTTT; CDR3: CASSQGQPQHF; size: few; D: -; V: TRBV12-3/TRBV12-4; J: TRBJ1-5
DNA: TGTGCCAGCAGCTTAGGGTCGAACACTGAAGCTTTCTTT; CDR3: CASSLGSNTEAFF; size: -; D: -; V: TRBV11-2; J: TRBJ1-1
DNA: TGCGCCAGCAGCTTGTTTCAGGGGAAAGAGACCCAGTACTTC; CDR3: CASSLFQGKETQYF; size: -; D: -; V: TRBV5-1; J: TRBJ2-5
DNA: TGCGCCAGCAGCTTGGATGGGGCGAGCTCCTATAATTCACCCCTCCACTTT; CDR3: CASSLDGASSYNSPLHF; size: few; D: -; V: TRBV5-1; J: TRBJ1-6
DNA: TGTGCCAGCAGTGGCGCCGGGACCTCTCAAGAGACCCAGTACTTC; CDR3: CASSGAGTSQETQYF; size: -; D: -; V: TRBV28; J: TRBJ2-5
DNA: TGTGCCAGCAGTTCAGGGGATGGCTACACCTTC; CDR3: CASSSGDGYTF; size: -; D: -; V: TRBV28; J: TRBJ1-2
DNA: TGCGCCAGCAGCAGGCCCGGCGGTGGGGGCAATGAGCAGTTCTTC; CDR3: CASSRPGGGGNEQFF; size: -; D: -; V: TRBV5-1; J: TRBJ2-1
DNA: TGTGCCACTGGGGGGACTAGCGGAGACCTCGACAATGAGCAGTTCTTC; CDR3: CATGGTSGDLDNEQFF; size: -; D: TRBD2; V: TRBV24-1; J: TRBJ2-1
DNA: TGTGCCATCAGTGAACCAGGGTTGGGTGGCTACACCTTC; CDR3: CAISEPGLGGYTF; size: -; D: -; V: TRBV10-3; J: TRBJ1-2
DNA: TGTGCCAGCAGGGGGGACAGGGGAGGGCCCCAGCATTTT; CDR3: CASRGDRGGPQHF; size: -; D: TRBD1; V: TRBV6-5; J: TRBJ1-5
DNA: TGTGCCAGCAGCTCCGACCTGGCGGGAGGAGCTTACAATGAGCAGTTCTTC; CDR3: CASSSDLAGGAYNEQFF; size: -; D: TRBD2; V: TRBV7-2; J: TRBJ2-1
DNA: TGCGCCAGCAGCGCACTGGGGAACACTGAAGCTTTCTTT; CDR3: CASSALGNTEAFF; size: medium-sized; D: -; V: TRBV4-3; J: TRBJ1-1
DNA: TGTGCCAGCAGCTTTTTTGGGGCCTTTCAAGAGACCCAGTACTTC; CDR3: CASSFFGAFQETQYF; size: once; D: -; V: TRBV7-2; J: TRBJ2-5
DNA: TGTGCCAGCAGTGAAATAGGGAAAGGCGGCTACACCTTC; CDR3: CASSEIGKGGYTF; size: -; D: -; V: TRBV25-1; J: TRBJ1-2
DNA: TGTGCCAGCAGCGTTAAGGGTCCGGAATCCTACGAGCAGTACTTC; CDR3: CASSVKGPESYEQYF; size: once; D: -; V: TRBV9; J: TRBJ2-7
DNA: TGTGCCAGCAGCTCGACTAGCGGGAGAGGGGCAGATACGCAGTATTTT; CDR3: CASSSTSGRGADTQYF; size: -; D: TRBD2; V: TRBV6-4; J: TRBJ2-3
DNA: TGTGCCAGCAGCTTACAGAGGGGTTGGACCCAGTACTTC; CDR3: CASSLQRGWTQYF; size: few; D: -; V: TRBV11-2; J: TRBJ2-5
DNA: TGTGCCAGCAGCTCGGGACAGGGGTTAAACATTCAGTACTTC; CDR3: CASSSGQGLNIQYF; size: -; D: TRBD1; V: TRBV13; J: TRBJ2-4
DNA: TGTGCCAGCAGCCAATACCCTAGCGGGGCCGCCGAGCAGTACTTC; CDR3: CASSQYPSGAAEQYF; size: -; D: TRBD2; V: TRBV16; J: TRBJ2-7
DNA: TGTGCCAGCAGCTCGCCGAGACTCTCCGCAATGAACAATGAGCAGTTCTTC; CDR3: CASSSPRLSAMNNEQFF; size: -; D: -; V: TRBV7-9; J: TRBJ2-1
DNA: TGTGCCATCAGTGAGTCCGGTAAGGCGTCGCAGTTCTTC; CDR3: CAISESGKASQFF; size: -; D: -; V: TRBV10-3; J: TRBJ2-1
DNA: TGTGCCAGCAGCCCCTTGGTTTTTGGGACAATAAACACCGGGGAGCTGTTTTTT; CDR3: CASSPLVFGTINTGELFF; size: -; D: -; V: TRBV4-2; J: TRBJ2-2
DNA: TGTGCCAGCAGTTACTCGGAGGGGGCCGTCGGGAAGCAGTACTTC; CDR3: CASSYSEGAVGKQYF; size: -; D: -; V: TRBV6-5; J: TRBJ2-7
DNA: TGTGCCAGCAGCCCCGTAACCGGGAGGGAGCAGTTCTTC; CDR3: CASSPVTGREQFF; size: -; D: TRBD2; V: TRBV7-2; J: TRBJ2-1
DNA: TGTGCCAGCAGCTCGGCCGAGGGGGCTGTGGAGACCCAGTACTTC; CDR3: CASSSAEGAVETQYF; size: -; D: TRBD1; V: TRBV7-9; J: TRBJ2-5
DNA: TGTGCCAGCAATGGCCAGGCAGATACGCAGTATTTT; CDR3: CASNGQADTQYF; size: -; D: -; V: TRBV2; J: TRBJ2-3
DNA: TGTGCCAGCAGTCCACCTCAGGGGAACCCCCCCCATGAAGCTTTCTTT; CDR3: CASSPPQGNPPHEAFF; size: -; D: -; V: TRBV6-6; J: TRBJ1-1
DNA: TGCGCCAGCAGCCAGTACTCCGACGGGGAAGCTTTCTTT; CDR3: CASSQYSDGEAFF; size: -; D: -; V: TRBV4-3; J: TRBJ1-1
DNA: TGTGCCAGCAGCCGGGCAGGGATGAGCAATCAGCCCCAGCATTTT; CDR3: CASSRAGMSNQPQHF; size: -; D: -; V: TRBV7-9; J: TRBJ1-5
DNA: TGTGCCAGCAGCTTAGGTCCCATAGGGTTGCACACAGATACGCAGTATTTT; CDR3: CASSLGPIGLHTDTQYF; size: -; D: -; V: TRBV7-9; J: TRBJ2-3